The T cell receptor (beta chain) under discussion was sequenced for a study of CD8+ T cells in alopecia areata. Treatment described: oral pan-JAK inhibitor, 5-10 mg twice daily. Reverse transcription of extracted RNA yielded cDNA, which provided the sequencing template. TCRdb's table, derived via immunoSEQ multiplex PCR, lists solely in-frame clones and lacks some. The sample lists fewer than 200,000 clones; roughly 53% were seen once. V was pared by 6 bases and J by 8 bases, with 19 bases between. This CDR3 comprises 15 residues. Germline V CDR1 and CDR2: MNHEY, SVGAGI. The sequencing here drew on CD8+ T cells sorted from blood, taken at week 24, from a patient treated with tofacitinib. The V gene is TRBV6-5, the J gene TRBJ2-2; D is uncertain. The sequence derives from a human donor with alopecia areata. This CDR3 is CASSPVRGQWGELFF. The CDR3, as DNA: TGTGCCAGCAGCCCGGTGCGAGGCCAATGGGGGGAGCTGTTTTTT.